The 7 T cell receptor beta chains below all came from one sample that was sequenced in a study of T cells in tumors after PD-1 blockade (dated by TCRdb to the late 2010s). Interpreted using the paper, the time point label stands for: before anti-PD-1 therapy. Library preparation was by the immunoSEQ multiplex PCR assay. TCRdb stores this immuneACCESS table with in-frame sequences only. Part of the clones is absent; in the studies checked, under half of the shortfall reflects unresolved V genes, and no reason is known for the rest. In this sample the table shows 61,000 or so clones, just under 80% of which occur a single time. The ten largest clones represent over 10% of the sample. Source: PBMCs, taken before anti-PD-1 treatment. Receptors were obtained from a human donor with basal cell carcinoma.

This chain links TRBV5-5 with TRBJ2-5; either TRBD1 or TRBD2 may fit D (6 bases each). Germline lookup yields CDR1 SGHKS and CDR2 YYEKEE (reference sequence). V lost 3 bases and J lost 4, with 16 bases in between. The length of the CDR3 is 15 residues. CDR3 sequence reads: CASSSRQGRSETQYF. In nucleotides, the CDR3 is TGTGCCAGCAGCTCGCGGCAGGGGAGGTCAGAGACCCAGTACTTC. The whole variable domain, filled in from reference TRBV5-5 and TRBJ2-5, reads DAGVTQSPTHLIKTRGQQVTLRCSPISGHKSVSWYQQVLGQGPQFIFQYYEKEERGRGNFPDRFSARQFPNYSSELNVNALLLGDSALYLCASSSRQGRSETQYFGPGTRLLVL.

This chain links TRBV21-1 with TRBJ1-3. TRBV21-1 has pseudogene status. The CDR3 extends over 18 amino acids. The CDR3 DNA reads TGTGCCAGCAGCAAAATGGGTTTCCGGATCCCCTCTGGAAACACCATATATTTT. It encodes CASSKMGFRIPSGNTIYF.

This clone was seen a few times. The rearrangement uses TRBV10-2 and TRBJ1-1, with 10 nucleotides matching TRBD1. Looked up from germline, CDR1 is WSHSY and CDR2 is SAAADI. CDR3 size: 13 residues. Germline trimming cut 6 bases from V and 3 bases from J; bases unmatched to any gene: 1. The CDR3 sequence is CASRDRGYTEAFF. The CDR3 region has the DNA TGCGCCAGCAGGGACAGGGGGTACACTGAAGCTTTCTTT.

The rearrangement uses TRBV25-1 and TRBJ2-5; the match to TRBD2 covers 12 bases. V was clipped by 1 base and J by 4 bases; unmatched bases: 7. In germline, CDR1 is MGHDK, CDR2 SYGVNS. The CDR3 spans 17 residues. The CDR3 here is CASSESQLAGGRETQYF. The CDR3 DNA sequence: TGTGCCAGCAGTGAATCTCAGCTAGCGGGGGGGCGAGAGACCCAGTACTTC.

In its sample, this clone was seen a few times. CDR3 loop: CASSLKGMDSPLHF. DNA for the CDR3: TGTGCCAGCAGCTTGAAGGGGATGGATTCACCCCTCCACTTT. The chain carries TRBV5-4 and TRBJ1-6; possible D gene TRBD1, 5 bases. This CDR3 comprises 14 residues. In germline, CDR1 is SGHNT, CDR2 YYREEE (reference sequence). The germline V and J ends were trimmed by 1 base and 8 bases, with 10 bases remaining between them.

This clone was seen only a few times. The CDR3 DNA reads TGTGCCAGCAGCCCAGTCCCGGGACAGGGTGGCTACACCTTC. Protein product: CASSPVPGQGGYTF. The chain has TRBV2 and TRBJ1-2; TRBD1 matches 9 bases. This CDR3 has 14 amino acids. Per the germline V gene, CDR1 is SNHLY and CDR2 is FYNNEI. The junction had 9 bases not matched to a gene; V was cut back by 6 bases and J by 7 bases.

The rearrangement joins TRBV6-5 to TRBJ1-2; 9 bases line up with TRBD1. Losses at the gene ends were 7 bases for V and 2 bases for J; bases not matched to a gene: 5. Germline V gene lookup returns CDR1 MNHEY and CDR2 SVGAGI. The CDR3 is 14 residues long. The CDR3 DNA follows: TGTGCCAGCACGCCGGACAGGGGAAACTATGGCTACACCTTC. Translated: CASTPDRGNYGYTF.